This is a list of T cell receptor beta chains from one sample in a study of cytotoxic CD8 clonotypes in ibrutinib-treated CLL. Here immunoSEQ multiplex PCR was the method, and the copy in TCRdb shows in-frame clones only, minus some. This table has 250,000 or so clones, roughly 74% appearing once. Specimen: PBMCs, collected after 24 months of ibrutinib treatment. These receptors came from a human donor with chronic lymphocytic leukemia. Each CDR3 is given with its conserved first and last residue. Each record gives: D gene, V gene, J gene, clone size, CDR3 protein, CDR3 DNA. The D gene is left open where the match is weak. Clone size is not always given. Where it is, it says once, few, many or a class for expanded clones.

-	TRBV5-1	TRBJ2-5	-	CASIGTNQETQYF	TGCGCCAGTATCGGGACAAACCAAGAGACCCAGTACTTC
TRBD1	TRBV29-1	TRBJ1-5	-	CSAGQGAEPQHF	TGCAGCGCCGGACAGGGGGCAGAGCCCCAGCATTTT
-	TRBV11-2	TRBJ2-1	-	CASRWMDREGRNEQFF	TGTGCCAGCAGATGGATGGACAGGGAGGGTCGCAATGAGCAGTTCTTC
-	TRBV28	TRBJ2-2	-	CATQLSGSQAGELFF	TGTGCCACCCAACTTAGCGGCTCCCAGGCCGGGGAGCTGTTTTTT
-	TRBV30	TRBJ1-2	-	CAWTAGNYGYTF	TGTGCCTGGACAGCAGGAAACTATGGCTACACCTTC
-	TRBV7-9	TRBJ2-5	few	CASSLRTDWYQETQYF	TGTGCCAGCAGCTTAAGGACAGATTGGTACCAAGAGACCCAGTACTTC
-	TRBV7-9	TRBJ1-2	-	CASSHRSGYTF	TGTGCCAGCAGCCACAGGAGCGGCTACACCTTC
-	TRBV29-1	TRBJ1-2	-	CSVLYDGYTF	TGCAGCGTGTTATACGACGGCTACACCTTC
-	TRBV6-5	TRBJ2-1	-	CASSYSRSNEQFF	TGTGCCAGCAGTTACTCCCGGAGCAATGAGCAGTTCTTC
-	TRBV7-3	TRBJ2-7	-	CASIYNPLNYEQYF	TGTGCCAGTATCTACAACCCCCTCAATTACGAGCAGTACTTC
-	TRBV15	TRBJ2-7	-	CATSISDSYEQYF	TGTGCCACCAGCATCTCGGACAGCTACGAGCAGTACTTC
-	TRBV7-2	TRBJ2-3	-	CASSPRGDTQYF	TGTGCCAGCAGCCCACGGGGAGATACGCAGTATTTT
-	TRBV6-5	TRBJ2-7	-	CASSSRFPYEQYF	TGTGCCAGCAGTTCTAGGTTTCCCTACGAGCAGTACTTC
-	TRBV5-1	TRBJ2-7	-	CASSLVSAYSYEQYF	TGCGCCAGCAGCTTGGTGTCAGCTTATTCCTACGAGCAGTACTTC
-	TRBV14	TRBJ1-2	few	CASSPTYMDYGYTF	TGTGCCAGCAGCCCCACTTACATGGACTATGGCTACACCTTC
-	TRBV4-2	TRBJ2-3	-	CASSPSLTDTQYF	TGTGCCAGCAGCCCCAGCCTCACAGATACGCAGTATTTT
TRBD2	TRBV6-6	TRBJ2-3	-	CASIIAGGGTDTQYF	TGTGCCAGCATTATAGCGGGAGGGGGCACAGATACGCAGTATTTT
-	TRBV5-1	TRBJ2-3	-	CASSPSEGVTDTQYF	TGCGCCAGCAGCCCATCCGAGGGGGTTACAGATACGCAGTATTTT
-	TRBV6-5	TRBJ2-7	-	CASSYSRLRSEQYF	TGTGCCAGCAGTTACTCGCGGTTAAGGAGCGAGCAGTACTTC
TRBD2	TRBV27	TRBJ2-7	few	CASSPTGKREHEQYF	TGTGCCAGCAGTCCCACGGGTAAGCGGGAACACGAGCAGTACTTC
TRBD1	TRBV29-1	TRBJ2-4	few	CSVVLPTGLDIQYF	TGCAGCGTTGTCCTTCCGACAGGGTTGGACATTCAGTACTTC
-	TRBV7-2	TRBJ2-1	-	CASRTARLNEQFF	TGTGCCAGCAGGACGGCCAGGCTCAATGAGCAGTTCTTC
-	TRBV18	TRBJ1-2	-	CASSPNRDTGPNYGYTF	TGTGCCAGCTCACCCAACCGGGACACGGGCCCTAACTATGGCTACACCTTC